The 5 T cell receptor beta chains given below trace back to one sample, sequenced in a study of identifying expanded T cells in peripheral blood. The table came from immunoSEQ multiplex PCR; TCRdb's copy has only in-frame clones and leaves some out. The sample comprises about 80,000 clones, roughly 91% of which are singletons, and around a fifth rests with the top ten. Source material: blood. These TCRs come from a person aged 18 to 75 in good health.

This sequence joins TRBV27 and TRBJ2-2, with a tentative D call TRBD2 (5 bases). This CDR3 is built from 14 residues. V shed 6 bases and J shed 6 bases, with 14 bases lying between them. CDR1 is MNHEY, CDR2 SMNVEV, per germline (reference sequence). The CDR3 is CASRIGGSAGELFF. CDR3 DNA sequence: TGTGCCAGCAGAATAGGAGGATCCGCCGGGGAGCTGTTTTTT.

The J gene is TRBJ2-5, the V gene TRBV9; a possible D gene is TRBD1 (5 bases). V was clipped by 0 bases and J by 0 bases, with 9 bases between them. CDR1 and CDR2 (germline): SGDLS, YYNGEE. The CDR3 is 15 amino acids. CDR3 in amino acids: CASSVEGAYQETQYF. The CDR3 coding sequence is TGTGCCAGCAGCGTAGAAGGGGCGTACCAAGAGACCCAGTACTTC. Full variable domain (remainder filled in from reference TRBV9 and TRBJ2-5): DSGVTQTPKHLITATGQRVTLRCSPRSGDLSVYWYQQSLDQGLQFLIQYYNGEERAKGNILERFSAQQFPDLHSELNLSSLELGDSALYFCASSVEGAYQETQYFGPGTRLLVL.

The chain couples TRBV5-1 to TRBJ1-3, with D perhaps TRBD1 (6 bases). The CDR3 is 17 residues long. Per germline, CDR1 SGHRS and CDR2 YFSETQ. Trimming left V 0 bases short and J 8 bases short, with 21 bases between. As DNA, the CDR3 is TGCGCCAGCAGCTTGGAGCAGGGGCCCCTTGAGTGGGACACCATATATTTT. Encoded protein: CASSLEQGPLEWDTIYF. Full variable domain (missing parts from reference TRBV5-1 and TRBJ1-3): KAGVTQTPRYLIKTRGQQVTLSCSPISGHRSVSWYQQTPGQGLQFLFEYFSETQRNKGNFPGRFSGRQFSNSRSEMNVSTLELGDSALYLCASSLEQGPLEWDTIYFGEGSWLTVV.

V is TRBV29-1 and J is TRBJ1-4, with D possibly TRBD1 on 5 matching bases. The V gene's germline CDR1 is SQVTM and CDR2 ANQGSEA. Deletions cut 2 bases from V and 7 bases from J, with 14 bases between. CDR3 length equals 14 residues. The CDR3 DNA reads TGCAGCGTTGAACTGGGGACCCAAGGTGAAAAACTGTTTTTT. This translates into CSVELGTQGEKLFF. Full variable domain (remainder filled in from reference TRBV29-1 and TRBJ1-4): SAVISQKPSRDICQRGTSLTIQCQVDSQVTMMFWYRQQPGQSLTLIATANQGSEATYESGFVIDKFPISRPNLTFSTLTVSNMSPEDSSIYLCSVELGTQGEKLFFGSGTQLSVL.

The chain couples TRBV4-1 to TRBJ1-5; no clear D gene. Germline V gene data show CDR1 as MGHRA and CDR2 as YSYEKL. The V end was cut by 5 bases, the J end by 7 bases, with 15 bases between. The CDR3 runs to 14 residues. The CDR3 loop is CASSGAAGGQPQHF. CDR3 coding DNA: TGCGCCAGCAGCGGAGCAGCGGGAGGACAGCCCCAGCATTTT.